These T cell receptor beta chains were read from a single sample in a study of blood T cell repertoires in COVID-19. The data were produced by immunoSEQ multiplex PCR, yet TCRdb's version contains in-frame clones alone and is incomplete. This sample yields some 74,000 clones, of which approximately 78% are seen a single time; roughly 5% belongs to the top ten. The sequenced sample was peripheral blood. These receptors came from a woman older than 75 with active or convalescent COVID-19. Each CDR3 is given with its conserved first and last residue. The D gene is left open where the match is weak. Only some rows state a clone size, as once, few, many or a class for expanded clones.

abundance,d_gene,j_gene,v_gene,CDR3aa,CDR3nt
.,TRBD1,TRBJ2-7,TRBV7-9,CASSPGQGSSYEQYF,TGTGCCAGCAGCCCAGGACAGGGGTCCTCTTACGAGCAGTACTTC
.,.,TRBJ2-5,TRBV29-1,CSVELVPGTQYF,TGCAGCGTCGAATTGGTACCGGGGACCCAGTACTTC
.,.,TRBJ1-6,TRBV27,CASSLTGQDNSPLHF,TGTGCCAGCAGTTTAACAGGGCAGGATAATTCACCCCTCCACTTT
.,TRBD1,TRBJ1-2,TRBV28,CASSTGDRRNYGYTF,TGTGCCAGCAGTACGGGGGACAGGAGAAACTATGGCTACACCTTC
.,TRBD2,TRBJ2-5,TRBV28,CASSLLGGGVETQYF,TGTGCCAGCAGTTTATTGGGCGGGGGAGTAGAGACCCAGTACTTC
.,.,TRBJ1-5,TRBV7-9,CASSLDGGADTQHF,TGTGCCAGCAGCTTAGACGGGGGGGCGGATACCCAGCATTTT
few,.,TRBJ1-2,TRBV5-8,CASSLWTGGSGTLGGYTF,TGTGCCAGCAGCCTATGGACGGGCGGTTCGGGAACCTTAGGGGGCTACACCTTC
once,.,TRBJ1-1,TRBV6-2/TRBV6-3,CASRYRGPEAFF,TGTGCCAGCAGATACCGGGGTCCTGAAGCTTTCTTT
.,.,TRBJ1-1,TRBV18,CASSPLGGWDTEAFF,TGTGCCAGCTCACCACTGGGAGGGTGGGACACTGAAGCTTTCTTT
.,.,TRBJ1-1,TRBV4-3,CASSHDGRGGYTEAFF,TGCGCCAGCAGCCACGATGGGCGCGGGGGCTACACTGAAGCTTTCTTT
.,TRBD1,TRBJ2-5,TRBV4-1,CASSQVVLRSTGQETQYF,TGCGCCAGCAGCCAAGTCGTTTTGCGGTCGACAGGGCAAGAGACCCAGTACTTC
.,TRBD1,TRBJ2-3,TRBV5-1,CASSFDTGTGRNTQYF,TGCGCCAGCAGCTTCGATACCGGGACAGGGAGAAATACGCAGTATTTT
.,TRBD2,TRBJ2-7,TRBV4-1,CASSRILLAGGPSLSDEQYF,TGCGCCAGCAGCCGGATTCTGCTAGCGGGGGGGCCATCGCTTTCCGACGAGCAGTACTTC
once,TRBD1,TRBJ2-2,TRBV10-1,CASSGYRGVTGELFF,TGCGCCAGCAGTGGTTACAGGGGGGTCACCGGGGAGCTGTTTTTT
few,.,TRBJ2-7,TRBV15,CATSRGGQGIRHEQYF,TGTGCCACCAGCAGAGGAGGTCAGGGGATACGGCACGAGCAGTACTTC
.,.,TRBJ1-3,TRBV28,CASSSQVISGNTIYF,TGTGCCAGCAGTTCACAGGTTATCTCTGGAAACACCATATATTTT
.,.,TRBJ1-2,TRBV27,CASSRLGRNYGYTF,TGTGCCAGCAGTAGGTTGGGGCGTAACTATGGCTACACCTTC
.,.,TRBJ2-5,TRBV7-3,CASSSTSLETQYF,TGTGCCAGCAGCTCGACTAGTCTGGAGACCCAGTACTTC
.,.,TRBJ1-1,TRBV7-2,CASSPQGPGDTEAFF,TGTGCCAGCAGCCCGCAGGGTCCGGGCGACACTGAAGCTTTCTTT
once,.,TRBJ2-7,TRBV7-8,CASSLARIPYEQYF,TGTGCCAGCAGCTTAGCGAGGATCCCCTACGAGCAGTACTTC
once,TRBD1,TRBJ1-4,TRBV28,CASGTGVYSATNEKLFF,TGTGCCAGCGGGACAGGGGTCTACTCTGCAACTAATGAAAAACTGTTTTTT
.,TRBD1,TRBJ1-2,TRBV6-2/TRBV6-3,CASSYTGQGASGTF,TGTGCCAGCAGTTATACGGGACAGGGGGCATCGGGCACCTTC
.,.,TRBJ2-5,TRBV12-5,CASGPGVVETQYF,TGTGCTAGTGGTCCAGGGGTTGTGGAGACCCAGTACTTC
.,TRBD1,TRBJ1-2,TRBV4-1,CASSQDRGQGHGYTF,TGCGCCAGCAGCCAAGATAGGGGACAGGGTCATGGCTACACCTTC
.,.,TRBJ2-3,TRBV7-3,CASSLNRDTDTQYF,TGTGCCAGCAGCTTAAACCGGGACACAGATACGCAGTATTTT
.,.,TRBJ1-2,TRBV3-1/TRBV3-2,CASSQDTWRDYGYTF,TGTGCCAGCAGCCAAGATACGTGGCGGGACTATGGCTACACCTTC
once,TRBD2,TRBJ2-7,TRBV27,CASSSVRGGGVVEQYF,TGTGCCAGCAGTTCCGTTAGGGGCGGGGGGGTGGTCGAGCAGTACTTC
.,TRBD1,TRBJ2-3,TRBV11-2,CASSLGQGANTQYF,TGTGCCAGCAGCTTAGGACAGGGGGCCAATACGCAGTATTTT
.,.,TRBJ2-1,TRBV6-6,CASSRGSYNEQFF,TGTGCCAGCTCCCGGGGCTCCTACAATGAGCAGTTCTTC
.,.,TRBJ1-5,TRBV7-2,CASSAVSSGVSNQPQHF,TGTGCCAGCAGCGCGGTGTCGTCAGGGGTTAGCAATCAGCCCCAGCATTTT
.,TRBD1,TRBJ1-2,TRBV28,CASNSLGQGGNYGYTF,TGTGCCAGCAATAGTCTGGGACAGGGAGGAAACTATGGCTACACCTTC
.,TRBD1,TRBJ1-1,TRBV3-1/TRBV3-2,CASSLYSGTGDTEAFF,TGTGCCAGCAGCCTCTACTCCGGGACAGGGGACACTGAAGCTTTCTTT
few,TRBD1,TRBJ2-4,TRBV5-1,CASSLVGTGHNIQYF,TGCGCCAGCAGCTTGGTTGGGACAGGCCACAACATTCAGTACTTC
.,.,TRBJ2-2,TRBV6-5,CASSYSERRGTGELFF,TGTGCCAGCAGTTACTCGGAGCGGAGAGGGACCGGGGAGCTGTTTTTT
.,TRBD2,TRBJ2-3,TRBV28,CASSQTSGRGGNTQYF,TGTGCCAGCAGCCAGACTAGCGGGAGGGGGGGAAATACGCAGTATTTT
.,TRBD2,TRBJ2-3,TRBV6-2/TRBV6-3,CASSIAGANTDTQYF,TGTGCCAGCAGTATAGCGGGGGCCAACACAGATACGCAGTATTTT
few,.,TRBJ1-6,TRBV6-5,CASSNTPDSNSPLHF,TGTGCCAGCAGTAACACCCCGGACAGTAATTCACCCCTCCACTTT
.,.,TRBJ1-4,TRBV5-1,CASRGDTPTNEKLFF,TGCGCCAGCAGAGGGGACACCCCAACTAATGAAAAACTGTTTTTT
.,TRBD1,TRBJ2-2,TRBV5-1,CASSGTATGELFF,TGCGCCAGCAGCGGGACAGCTACCGGGGAGCTGTTTTTT
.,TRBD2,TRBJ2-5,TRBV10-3,CAISEGLAGGQETQYF,TGTGCCATCAGTGAGGGACTAGCGGGAGGGCAAGAGACCCAGTACTTC
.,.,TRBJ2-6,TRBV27,CASSLLGQGYGANVLTF,TGTGCCAGCAGTTTATTAGGTCAGGGGTACGGGGCCAACGTCCTGACTTTC
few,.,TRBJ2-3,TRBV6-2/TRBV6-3,CASSYLEPPSKMSTQYF,TGTGCCAGCAGTTACCTGGAGCCGCCGTCCAAAATGAGTACGCAGTATTTT
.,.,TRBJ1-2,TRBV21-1,CAPTHRKTNYGYTF,TGTGCCCCTACCCACAGGAAAACTAACTATGGCTACACCTTC